This T cell receptor beta chain was recorded in a study of shared clonotypes between healthy human individuals. Across the study: The plates for each donor numbered three CD4 naive, three CD4 memory, two CD8 naive and one CD8 memory.

The authors divided CD4+ cells into CD45RA+ naive and CD45RA-negative memory subsets. Germline V gene sequence: CDR1 LGHNA, CDR2 YSLEER. This CDR3 is built from 19 residues. With 0 bases clipped from V and 7 bases from J, the junction kept 19 bases outside the gene matches. TCRdb's copy holds only in-frame clones and misses some; the assay was immunoSEQ multiplex PCR. The profile shows some 2,000,000 clones, 95% of them singletons. Study conclusions and caveats: Larger estimated richness was generally recorded for naive subsets relative to memory subsets. When naive CD4 clonotypes were compared across several donors, 4% to 6.5% were shared.

Remarks on this clone: Its antigen is as yet unknown.

The chain has TRBV4-3 and TRBJ2-5; 8 nucleotides agree with TRBD1. This TCR was sampled from a man in his late teens or twenties in good health. What was sequenced was naive CD4+ T cells sorted from blood. The subset: CD45RA+ positively selected. The CDR3: CASSQDKERLDRVVGTQYF. As DNA, the CDR3 is TGCGCCAGCAGCCAAGATAAGGAGAGATTGGACAGGGTCGTAGGGACCCAGTACTTC.